The clone carrying this TCR beta chain was seen a single time. Antigen: not known. Sequencing used immunoSEQ multiplex PCR; TCRdb keeps in-frame clones, though not all of them. This table has about 160,000 clones, roughly nine tenths appearing once. The sample originates from a study of T cell responses to AZD1222 COVID-19 vaccine. V shed 6 bases and J shed 4 bases, with 15 bases lying between them. Germline values: CDR1 MNHEY, CDR2 SMNVEV (reference sequence). This CDR3 is 14 amino acids long. General study findings and limits: Only after the peak T cell response were repertoires sampled. Reports indicate that nearly half of spike-specific TCRs are directed at unmutated variant regions.

The sequences come from peripheral blood, collected on day 0 of AZD1222 vaccination. The chain is built from TRBV27 and TRBJ1-1; D is perhaps TRBD1 (5 bases). This clonotype was obtained from an adult in good health. This chain's CDR3 is CASSQGRGGTEAFF. The CDR3 DNA reads as TGTGCCAGCAGCCAAGGGAGGGGAGGCACTGAAGCTTTCTTT.